The 11 T cell receptor beta chains below come from one sample, sequenced in a study of shared clonotypes between healthy human individuals. Sequenced by immunoSEQ multiplex PCR; TCRdb stores in-frame clones only, minus some. The sample consists of about 2.3 million clones, 90% to 95% of them appearing once. The sequenced sample was naive CD4+ T cells from PBMCs. This sample's subset: CD45RA+ positively selected. The origin of the receptors is a man aged 18 to 30 in good health. Some clones in this sample may be carry-over from other donors' samples.

The genes are TRBV2 and TRBJ2-5; unclear D gene. V was cut by 6 bases and J by 2 bases, with 10 bases left in between. The CDR3 has 13 residues. Germline-derived CDR1 and CDR2 are SNHLY and FYNNEI. The CDR3 nucleotides are TGTGCCAGCAGGGGCAGTCCGCAAGAGACCCAGTACTTC. Translated, it gives CASRGSPQETQYF.

V usage is TRBV5-1 and J usage is TRBJ2-1; TRBD2 matches 8 bases. V gave up 1 base and J gave up 9 bases; unmatched junction bases: 9. The germline V gene has CDR1 SGHRS and CDR2 YFSETQ. The CDR3 has 15 residues. The DNA of the CDR3 is TGCGCCAGCAGCTTGACTAGCGGTTTTTCTTTTGAGCAGTTCTTC. Its protein product is CASSLTSGFSFEQFF.

This clone has just one count. The chain has TRBV7-9 and TRBJ1-2; 7 bases map to TRBD1. With 5 bases clipped from V and 7 bases from J, the junction kept 1 base outside the gene matches. CDR3 length: 11 residues. Germline-derived CDR1 and CDR2 are SEHNR and FQNEAQ (reference sequence). CDR3 coding DNA: TGTGCCAGCAGCCGACAGGGTGGCTACACCTTC. It is translated as CASSRQGGYTF. The whole variable domain, remainder taken from reference TRBV7-9 and TRBJ1-2, is DTGVSQNPRHKITKRGQNVTFRCDPISEHNRLYWYRQTLGQGPEFLTYFQNEAQLEKSRLLSDRFSAERPKGSFSTLEIQRTEQGDSAMYLCASSRQGGYTFGSGTRLTVV.

The V gene is TRBV5-4, the J gene TRBJ1-6, with 8 bases that match TRBD1. V gave up 3 bases and J gave up 9 bases; unmatched junction bases: 11. Germline V CDR1 and CDR2: SGHNT, YYREEE (reference sequence). The CDR3 has 16 residues. CDR3 in amino acids: CASSSIGQGSGSPLHF. In DNA form, the CDR3 reads TGTGCCAGCAGCTCTATCGGACAGGGTAGTGGTTCACCCCTCCACTTT.

The chain recombines TRBV6-6 with TRBJ2-6, with D possibly being TRBD1 (5 bases). The CDR3 is 15 residues long. Trimming cost V 4 bases and J 0 bases, with 7 bases left between them. The germline CDR1 and CDR2 sequences are MNHNY and SVGAGI (reference sequence). DNA for the CDR3: TGTGCCAGCAGTTTCGACAGCTCTGGGGCCAACGTCCTGACTTTC. Encoded protein: CASSFDSSGANVLTF.

The V and J genes are TRBV7-9 and TRBJ1-5; the D gene is possibly TRBD1 (5 bases). The CDR3 covers 17 residues. Trimming left V 2 bases short and J 5 bases short, with 19 bases between. Per the germline V gene, CDR1 is SEHNR and CDR2 is FQNEAQ (reference sequence). CDR3 sequence: CASSLTGMRQGHQPQHF. Here the CDR3 DNA reads TGTGCCAGCAGCTTAACTGGAATGCGGCAGGGCCATCAGCCCCAGCATTTT.

The V call is TRBV11-2, the J call TRBJ2-1; 7 bases are shared with TRBD1. Looked up from germline, CDR1 is SGHAT and CDR2 is FQNNGV. V lost 5 bases and J lost 5; bases outside the gene matches: 9. This CDR3 contains 15 residues. The CDR3 spells CASSPTGFNNNEQFF. The CDR3 nucleotides are TGTGCCAGCAGCCCGACAGGGTTTAATAACAATGAGCAGTTCTTC.

The CDR3 sequence is CASSMSQLNEQFF. The CDR3 DNA sequence: TGTGCCAGTAGTATGTCACAGCTCAATGAGCAGTTCTTC. The gene calls are TRBV19 and TRBJ2-1, with D unresolved. Germline-derived CDR1 and CDR2 are LNHDA and SQIVND (reference sequence). V lost 3 bases, J lost 6 bases, and 9 bases lay in between. This CDR3 region has 13 residues.

CDR3 sequence (DNA): TGTGCCAGCACATCAGTGACAGGGCCTGAAGCTTTCTTT. Translated: CASTSVTGPEAFF. The chain has TRBV7-8 and TRBJ1-1; TRBD1 agrees at 7 bases. Unmatched junction bases numbered 8, after V lost 7 bases and J lost 6 bases. Germline V gene lookup returns CDR1 SGHVS and CDR2 FQNEAQ. The CDR3 extends over 13 amino acids.

This clone appeared a single time. This rearrangement joins TRBV12-5 to TRBJ2-1; 8 bases map to TRBD2. The CDR3 loop spans 16 amino acids. Per germline, CDR1 LGHNT and CDR2 FRNRAP. V dropped 4 bases and J dropped 0; count of bases not matched to a gene: 5. CDR3 residues: CASGSSGTSSYNEQFF. The CDR3 coding sequence is TGTGCTAGTGGTTCCTCCGGGACTAGCTCCTACAATGAGCAGTTCTTC.

This rearrangement joins TRBV6-6 to TRBJ1-2; D is undetermined. This CDR3 spans 11 amino acids. Trimming left V 6 bases short and J 5 bases short, with 7 bases between. Germline V gene sequence: CDR1 MNHNY, CDR2 SVGAGI (reference sequence). CDR3 DNA: TGTGCCAGCAGGAGGGATTATGGCTACACCTTC. Protein: CASRRDYGYTF.